The 20 T cell receptor beta chains below all came from one sample that was sequenced in a study of CD8 T cells in ankylosing spondylitis. One entry per CDR3 protein results from TCRdb running MiXCR on the 5' RACE reads. The data show 250,000 or so distinct CDR3 sequences, 15% to 20% seen once. Sequencing was performed on blood, either unsorted or a sorted T cell fraction (not recorded which). These receptors all stem from a male donor with ankylosing spondylitis or in good health (not recorded which).

This chain uses TRBV20-1 with TRBJ2-1; 8 nucleotides agree with TRBD2. The V gene end was trimmed by 0 bases and the J gene end by 4 bases; junction bases not matched to a gene: 11. Germline-derived CDR1 and CDR2 are DFQATT and SNEGSKA (reference sequence). The CDR3 contains 17 residues. CDR3 bases: TGCAGTGCTAGAGATCTGACGGGAGGGTCGCTTTACAATGAGCAGTTCTTC. Translation gives CSARDLTGGSLYNEQFF.

The V and J genes are TRBV21-1 and TRBJ2-6; the tabulated D call, TRBD1, remains unverified against the DNA. TRBV21-1 is annotated as a pseudogene. The CDR3 length is 20 residues. CDR3 bases: TGTGCCAGCAGCAAAGAGGCCCTCGGGACAGGGGGCCCTGGGGCCAACGTCCTGACTTTC. This encodes CASSKEALGTGGPGANVLTF.

This chain uses TRBV4-1 with TRBJ2-7, with a weak D call TRBD2 (5 bases). The germline V and J ends were trimmed by 0 bases and 3 bases, with 15 bases remaining between them. In germline, CDR1 is MGHRA, CDR2 YSYEKL. The CDR3 is made up of 16 amino acids. The CDR3 is CASSQEAAGPYYEQYF. CDR3 nucleotide sequence: TGCGCCAGCAGCCAAGAAGCGGCAGGTCCGTACTACGAGCAGTACTTC.

The chain combines TRBV11-1 with TRBJ2-3, with D tentatively TRBD1 or TRBD2 (5 bases each). With 1 base removed from V and 4 bases from J, the gap between germline ends came to 6 bases. The CDR3 extends over 13 amino acids. CDR1 and CDR2 (germline): SGHAT, FQDESV (reference sequence). CDR3 protein: CASSLGDADTQYF. In DNA form, the CDR3 reads TGTGCCAGCAGCTTAGGGGACGCAGATACGCAGTATTTT.

The rearrangement joins TRBV12-3 or TRBV12-4 to TRBJ1-1; D is undetermined. The CDR3 runs 13 residues. V lost 3 bases, J lost 3 bases, and 8 bases lay in between. CDR3 residues: CASSLGFHTEAFF. In DNA, the CDR3 is TGTGCCAGCAGTTTGGGCTTCCACACTGAAGCTTTCTTT.

The chain couples TRBV16 to TRBJ1-1, with 7 bases that match TRBD1. The CDR3 extends over 15 amino acids. The junction had 15 bases not matched to a gene; V was cut back by 1 base and J by 13 bases. CDR1 and CDR2 (germline): KGHSY, FQNENV. The CDR3 nucleotides read TGTGCCAGCAGCCAATTCATATGGGTGACAGGGTTTGATTTCTTT. Translated: CASSQFIWVTGFDFF.

The CDR3 DNA is TGTGCCAGTAGTAGGAGGGAAAGCTCCTACGAGCAGTACTTC. Its protein is CASSRRESSYEQYF. The gene calls are TRBV19 and TRBJ2-7, with D possibly being TRBD2 (6 bases). The V end was cut by 4 bases, the J end by 0 bases, with 10 bases between. Germline-derived CDR1 and CDR2 are LNHDA and SQIVND (reference sequence). The length of the CDR3 is 14 residues. The whole variable domain, remainder taken from reference TRBV19 and TRBJ2-7, is DGGITQSPKYLFRKEGQNVTLSCEQNLNHDAMYWYRQDPGQGLRLIYYSQIVNDFQKGDIAEGYSVSREKKESFPLTVTSAQKNPTAFYLCASSRRESSYEQYFGPGTRLTVT.

V gene TRBV18 combines with J gene TRBJ2-1, with 8 positions matching TRBD2. This CDR3 region has 14 residues. Trimming took 1 base from V and 6 from J; bases not matched to a gene: 2. CDR1 is KGHSH and CDR2 is LQKENI in the germline V gene. CDR3 residues: CASSPLAGSNEQFF. The CDR3 nucleotides read TGTGCCAGCTCACCACTAGCGGGGAGCAATGAGCAGTTCTTC.

This clonotype was seen ten or more times. V and J are TRBV29-1 and TRBJ2-7; TRBD1 aligns across 9 bases. CDR3 length equals 15 residues. V lost 3 bases and J lost 7; bases outside the gene matches: 13. Germline CDR1 reads SQVTM; CDR2 reads ANQGSEA. The CDR3 region is CSVEGVGDREYEQYF. In DNA, the CDR3 is TGCAGCGTTGAGGGTGTTGGGGACAGGGAGTATGAGCAGTACTTC.

This clonotype showed up just a few times. The junction shows a germline mismatch at one end, possibly a read error. In DNA, the CDR3 is TGTGCTAGCAGCTCCGGACTAGCGGGAGGAGGAGATACGCAGTATTTT. This codes for CASSSGLAGGGDTQYF. The V gene is TRBV7-7, the J gene TRBJ2-3; 14 nucleotides line up with TRBD2. The CDR3 has 16 residues. The germline V gene encodes CDR1 SSHAT and CDR2 FNYEAQ (reference sequence).

The rearrangement links TRBV29-1 to TRBJ2-1; tentatively, D is TRBD2 (6 bases). V lost 7 bases and J lost 9, with 13 bases in between. The CDR3 is 11 amino acids. Germline V gene lookup returns CDR1 SQVTM and CDR2 ANQGSEA. The CDR3 is CSASGLTEQFF. The CDR3 coding sequence is TGCAGCGCGTCGGGACTTACTGAGCAGTTCTTC.

This clonotype was observed a few times. V is TRBV27 and J is TRBJ1-5; possible D gene TRBD1, 6 bases. V was clipped by 4 bases and J by 7 bases, with 11 bases between them. In germline, CDR1 is MNHEY, CDR2 SMNVEV (reference sequence). There are 13 residues in the CDR3. CDR3 region: CASSSGQSQPQHF. DNA for the CDR3: TGTGCCAGCAGTTCCGGACAGTCCCAGCCCCAGCATTTT.

This chain joins TRBV20-1 and TRBJ2-7; 15 bases match TRBD2. CDR1 and CDR2 (germline): DFQATT, SNEGSKA (reference sequence). The CDR3 consists of 15 residues. Trimming cost V 5 bases and J 4 bases; bases outside gene matches: 6. The CDR3 DNA reads as TGCAGTGCTGGGGGACTAGCGGGAGGATTATACGAGCAGTACTTC. Protein sequence: CSAGGLAGGLYEQYF.

V gene TRBV13 combines with J gene TRBJ2-1; a possible D gene is TRBD2 (5 bases). In germline, CDR1 is PRHDT, CDR2 FYEKMQ (reference sequence). V lost 8 bases and J lost 7, with 15 bases in between. The CDR3 sequence is 13 residues long. CDR3 in DNA: TGTGCCAGCGAGAGGGCCATCAGGAATGAGCAGTTCTTC. This codes for CASERAIRNEQFF.

This clonotype was seen a handful of times. The gene calls are TRBV4-3 and TRBJ2-1, with a weak D call TRBD1 (5 bases). The CDR3 has 15 amino acids. Germline CDR1 LGHNA, CDR2 YSLEER. V was clipped by 0 bases and J by 3 bases, with 9 bases between them. CDR3 bases: TGCGCCAGCAGCCAAGATTTGGGGCACTACAATGAGCAGTTCTTC. Translating it yields CASSQDLGHYNEQFF.

This clonotype came up many times. A read error may account for a junction end that differs from germline. This sequence joins TRBV29-1 and TRBJ2-1; 7 positions match TRBD2. There are 16 residues in the CDR3. From germline, CDR1 is SQVTM and CDR2 ANQGSEA. CDR3 amino acids: CSVEGTGDYSYNEQFF. The CDR3, as DNA: TGCAGCGTCGAAGGCACTGGGGACTACTCCTACAATGAGCAGTTCTTC.

This clonotype was seen only a few times. This chain links TRBV12-3 or TRBV12-4 with TRBJ2-1; 9 nucleotides match TRBD1. The CDR3 is made up of 15 amino acids. V lost 5 bases, J lost 9 bases, and 11 bases stayed unmatched. The CDR3 is CASSLEWTGECEQFF. The DNA of the CDR3 is TGTGCCAGCAGTCTGGAGTGGACAGGGGAATGTGAGCAGTTCTTC.

This clonotype was detected only a few times. The gene calls are TRBV20-1 and TRBJ2-7; the D is unclear. CDR3 size: 13 residues. Trimming cost V 0 bases and J 3 bases, with 9 bases left between them. The germline CDR1 and CDR2 sequences are DFQATT and SNEGSKA (reference sequence). The CDR3, as DNA: TGCAGTGCTAGAGATCAGGCAGACTACGAGCAGTACTTC. It translates to CSARDQADYEQYF.

The sample holds a few counts of this clonotype. This chain links TRBV4-1 with TRBJ2-7, with D tentatively TRBD2 (6 bases). Trimming took 0 bases from V and 2 from J, leaving 11 bases between them. Looked up from germline, CDR1 is MGHRA and CDR2 is YSYEKL. CDR3 length: 15 amino acids. The CDR3 is CASSQETREPYEQYF. CDR3 in DNA: TGCGCCAGCAGCCAAGAGACGCGGGAACCCTACGAGCAGTACTTC.

This clonotype was recorded at least ten times. The rearrangement links TRBV4-1 to TRBJ1-1; no definite D call. Trimming pared 0 bases from V and 3 bases from J, leaving 8 bases between. From germline, CDR1 is MGHRA and CDR2 YSYEKL. The length of the CDR3 is 14 residues. This chain's CDR3 is CASSQEEEDTEAFF. The CDR3 region has the DNA TGCGCCAGCAGCCAAGAAGAGGAGGACACTGAAGCTTTCTTT.